This TCR beta chain was captured by sequencing in a study of neoadjuvant anti-PD-1 for oral cavity cancer (dated by TCRdb to about 2021). Study-level background: Patients mostly received three to four biweekly doses of nivolumab at 3 mg/kg before curative-intent surgical resection. An approximately 32% response rate was observed in the parent correlative cohort, in which around twelve patients were included. Responders were defined as patients with complete response, partial response or stable disease by RECIST 1.1; non-responders were defined as patients with progression. Patients who did not progress were given a fourth nivolumab dose at about day 43 and had definitive surgical resection on days 50-56.

For deep sequencing of PBMC libraries, mostly 480 ng of input genomic DNA was used, and six replicates were run per sample. The immunoSEQ hsTCRbeta kit was used to prepare TCRbeta libraries according to the manufacturer's instructions. The finished libraries were brought together in one pool at approximately 3 nM, which was then read using an Illumina NovaSeq 6000 S4 flow cell. As for the authors' bioinformatics: The immunoSEQ Analyzer was used for raw data preprocessing and quality control. The analysis was limited to productive rearrangements, and each clonotype was defined by a unique CDR3 amino acid sequence. Using the R package tcR, the researchers computed the Gini-Simpson index as their estimate of repertoire clonality. Gini indices were compared with Student's t test, and associations with tumor size change were assessed by Pearson correlation. This is the immuneACCESS table as TCRdb keeps it, with only in-frame sequences that have V and J called. A part of the clones is gone; compared with another copy, unresolved V genes explain less than half, and the rest is unexplained. Clone size and V and J calls were adopted from that table, with D and trimming inferred from the DNA. The sample table shows 14,000 or so clones, and under 85% are seen once. Jointly, the top ten make up 2% to 2.5% of the sample.

The CDR3 spans 19 residues, from the cysteine through the phenylalanine. The CDR3 DNA has 57 bases and is translated from base 1. The trim is 0 bases for V and 6 bases for J, with a gap of 27 bases between the germline ends. Looking up the germline V gene (reference sequence) yields CDR1 GTSNPN and CDR2 SVGIG. To note about this clone: The antigen this receptor binds is unknown. Qualities for individual bases were not recorded, and no much larger clone is one base off.

General conclusions and limits of the study: After neoadjuvant nivolumab, significantly higher T cell clonality (Gini index) was found within PBMCs in non-responders than in responders. A higher pretreatment blood Treg/Th17 ratio correlated with both higher pretreatment blood TCRbeta clonality and lower post-treatment tumor TCRbeta clonality. The TCR analyses had only a few patients in each response group, and the authors called for validation in larger cohorts.

What the time point label conveys for this sample: after neoadjuvant nivolumab, at surgical resection. The patients had newly diagnosed stage II-IVA oral cavity squamous cell carcinoma and had not received any prior systemic or radiation treatment. Everyone in the cohort had locally advanced, HPV-negative oral cavity squamous cell carcinoma. No culture maintenance or expansion was done, as the peripheral blood mononuclear cells went straight to analysis. The samples were drawn from a longitudinal correlative study tied to a single-arm phase II trial testing neoadjuvant nivolumab in oral cavity squamous cell carcinoma. Subject-matched pre- and post-treatment PBMCs and tumors from three responders and three non-responders were subjected to genomic DNA-based TCRbeta sequencing. Peripheral blood mononuclear cells were collected before nivolumab treatment and were collected again after treatment, at the time of surgery. The Maxwell RSC DNA from Cells kit was used to extract genomic DNA from PBMCs.

The source of this sequence is a person between 40 and 85 years old with oral cavity squamous cell carcinoma. The source was PBMCs, collected after nivolumab (anti-PD-1) treatment. Recombination joined TRBV30 with TRBJ2-1, with the D gene too uncertain to name. The DNA is as follows: TGTGCCTGGAGTGTACGTCTTTGGGCGCGCGCAAAGGGTAGCAATGAGCAGTTCTTC. It is translated as CAWSVRLWARAKGSNEQFF.